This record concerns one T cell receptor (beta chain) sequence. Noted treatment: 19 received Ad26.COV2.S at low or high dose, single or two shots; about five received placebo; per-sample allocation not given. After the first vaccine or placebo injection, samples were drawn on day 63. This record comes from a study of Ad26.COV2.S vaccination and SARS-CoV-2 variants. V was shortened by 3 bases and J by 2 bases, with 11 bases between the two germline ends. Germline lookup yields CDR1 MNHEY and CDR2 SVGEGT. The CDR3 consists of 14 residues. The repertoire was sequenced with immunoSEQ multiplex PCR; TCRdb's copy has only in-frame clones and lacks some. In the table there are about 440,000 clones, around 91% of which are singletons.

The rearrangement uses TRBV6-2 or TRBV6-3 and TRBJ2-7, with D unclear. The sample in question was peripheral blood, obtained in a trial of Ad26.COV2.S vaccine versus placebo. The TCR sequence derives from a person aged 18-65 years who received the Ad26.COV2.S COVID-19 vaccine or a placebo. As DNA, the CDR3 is TGTGCCAGCAGTTATCGGGCGGATGCCTACGAGCAGTACTTC. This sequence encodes CASSYRADAYEQYF.